One and the same sample provided the 3 T cell receptor beta chains below, sequenced in a study of T cell responses to AZD1222 COVID-19 vaccine. Generated by immunoSEQ multiplex PCR, the TCRdb table keeps only in-frame clones and is missing some. The repertoire holds about 140,000 clones, with 70% to 90% as singletons. Specimen: peripheral blood, collected on day 0 of AZD1222 vaccination. Receptors originate from an adult in good health.

The chain has TRBV7-3 and TRBJ1-6; D call uncertain. The CDR3 totals 15 residues. The ends were cut back, 6 bases at V and 7 bases at J, with 16 bases in the middle. Germline assignment: CDR1 SGHTA and CDR2 FQGTGA. The DNA for the CDR3 is TGTGCCAGCAGGGATGGTGGAATATGGAATTCACCCCTCCACTTT. Its protein product is CASRDGGIWNSPLHF.

The V gene is TRBV28, the J gene TRBJ1-6; 7 nucleotides agree with TRBD1. J was trimmed by 8 bases and V by 5 bases; bases with no gene match: 9. Per germline, CDR1 MDHEN and CDR2 SYDVKM. This CDR3 has 15 amino acids. CDR3 residues: CASSKEGARDSPLHF. Here the CDR3 DNA reads TGTGCCAGCAGTAAGGAGGGGGCGCGTGATTCACCCCTCCACTTT.

The chain recombines TRBV27 with TRBJ2-1; 12 positions agree with TRBD2. V shed 5 bases, J shed 4 bases, and the junction held 9 bases outside the gene matches. There are 17 residues in the CDR3. Germline V gene data show CDR1 as MNHEY and CDR2 as SMNVEV (reference sequence). The CDR3 sequence is CASSTRRLAGGYNEQFF. CDR3 nucleotide sequence: TGTGCCAGCAGTACCCGTCGGCTAGCGGGAGGGTACAATGAGCAGTTCTTC.